The 10 T cell receptor beta chains below all came from one sample that was sequenced in a study of shared clonotypes between healthy human individuals. Produced via immunoSEQ multiplex PCR; TCRdb's table is partial and in-frame only. The sample yields roughly 500,000 clones, around four fifths seen once. The sequenced material came from PBMCs. The source of these receptors is a woman in her 40s in good health. Some clones in this sample may be carry-over from other donors' samples.

V gene TRBV4-2 combines with J gene TRBJ2-3, with a weak D call TRBD1 (5 bases). The CDR3 spans 16 residues. Between the trimmed V and J ends, which lost 4 bases and 0 bases, there was a span of 14 bases. The V gene's germline CDR1 is LGHNA and CDR2 YNFKEQ. CDR3 protein: CASSLTSDSSTDTQYF. The CDR3 DNA follows: TGTGCCAGCAGCCTTACAAGTGACAGTAGCACAGATACGCAGTATTTT.

The gene calls are TRBV2 and TRBJ1-4; possibly TRBD1 for D (6 bases). The CDR3 consists of 13 residues. V lost 4 bases and J 6 bases, leaving 9 bases between the germline ends. Germline V gene lookup returns CDR1 SNHLY and CDR2 FYNNEI. CDR3: CASSATGYEKLFF. CDR3 sequence (DNA): TGTGCCAGCAGTGCGACAGGTTATGAAAAACTGTTTTTT. Combining the CDR3 with reference TRBV2 and TRBJ1-4 gives the whole variable domain EPEVTQTPSHQVTQMGQEVILRCVPISNHLYFYWYRQILGQKVEFLVSFYNNEISEKSEIFDDQFSVERPDGSNFTLKIRSTKLEDSAMYFCASSATGYEKLFFGSGTQLSVL.

The chain is built from TRBV5-1 and TRBJ1-3; 7 nucleotides agree with TRBD1. The junction had 7 bases not matched to a gene; V was cut back by 4 bases and J by 0 bases. The CDR3 loop spans 16 amino acids. From germline, CDR1 is SGHRS and CDR2 YFSETQ. CDR3 coding DNA: TGCGCCAGCAGCCAGGACAGGCCCCTCTCTGGAAACACCATATATTTT. Protein: CASSQDRPLSGNTIYF.

V gene TRBV19 combines with J gene TRBJ2-5; D may be TRBD1 (5 bases). Trimming removed 4 bases at V and 0 bases at J, with 9 bases between. The CDR3 length is 14 residues. Germline CDR1 LNHDA, CDR2 SQIVND (reference sequence). The CDR3 sequence: CASSRPGYQETQYF. Written as DNA, the CDR3 is TGTGCCAGTAGTAGGCCAGGGTACCAAGAGACCCAGTACTTC.

V gene TRBV15 combines with J gene TRBJ2-2, with D hard to call. Looked up from germline, CDR1 is LNHNV and CDR2 is YYDKDF (reference sequence). The CDR3 extends over 12 amino acids. Trimming removed 2 bases at V and 6 bases at J, with 4 bases between. CDR3 DNA sequence: TGTGCCACCAGCAGAAGATCCGGGGAGCTGTTTTTT. It translates to CATSRRSGELFF.

The chain carries TRBV27 and TRBJ2-5, with 10 bases matching TRBD2. Germline CDR1 reads MNHEY; CDR2 reads SMNVEV (reference sequence). The CDR3 runs to 15 residues. The J segment lost 5 bases and the V segment lost 6 bases, leaving 9 bases of the junction unmatched. CDR3 region: CASSFTGLAVETQYF. CDR3 nucleotides: TGTGCCAGCAGCTTCACCGGACTAGCGGTGGAGACCCAGTACTTC.

V is TRBV7-9 and J is TRBJ2-7; 7 bases are a match to TRBD2. CDR1 SEHNR and CDR2 FQNEAQ come from the germline V gene (reference sequence). The CDR3 is made up of 14 amino acids. Trimming removed 3 bases from V and 2 bases from J; junction bases left unmatched: 4. CDR3 in amino acids: CASSFGGLAYEQYF. DNA for the CDR3: TGTGCCAGCAGCTTTGGTGGACTAGCCTACGAGCAGTACTTC.

V usage is TRBV5-1 and J usage is TRBJ2-5; 10 bases line up with TRBD2. V shed 5 bases and J 1 base; nucleotides not matched to a gene: 2. Germline CDR1 and CDR2: SGHRS and YFSETQ. This CDR3 has 14 amino acids. The CDR3 reads CASRSGRAQETQYF. The DNA for the CDR3 is TGCGCCAGCAGGAGCGGGAGGGCCCAAGAGACCCAGTACTTC.

The CDR3 sequence is CAWAGVAGGVEQFF. As DNA, the CDR3 is TGTGCCTGGGCTGGAGTAGCGGGTGGTGTTGAGCAGTTCTTC. V and J are TRBV30 and TRBJ2-1, with 7 bases aligning to TRBD2. The CDR3 loop spans 14 amino acids. Germline V lookup: CDR1 GTSNPN, CDR2 SVGIG (reference sequence). The J segment lost 9 bases and the V segment lost 5 bases, leaving 13 bases of the junction unmatched. Based on the CDR3 plus reference TRBV30 and TRBJ2-1, the full variable domain is SQTIHQWPATLVQPVGSPLSLECTVEGTSNPNLYWYRQAAGRGLQLLFYSVGIGQISSEVPQNLSASRPQDRQFILSSKKLLLSDSGFYLCAWAGVAGGVEQFFGPGTRLTVL.

The V and J genes are TRBV6-6 and TRBJ2-1; 7 nucleotides agree with TRBD1. CDR1 MNHNY and CDR2 SVGAGI come from the germline V gene (reference sequence). V lost 2 bases, J lost 3 bases, and 4 bases stayed unmatched. The CDR3 extends over 15 amino acids. For the CDR3, the DNA is TGTGCCAGCAGTTACGAGGGGGCAGGCTACAATGAGCAGTTCTTC. Protein product: CASSYEGAGYNEQFF.